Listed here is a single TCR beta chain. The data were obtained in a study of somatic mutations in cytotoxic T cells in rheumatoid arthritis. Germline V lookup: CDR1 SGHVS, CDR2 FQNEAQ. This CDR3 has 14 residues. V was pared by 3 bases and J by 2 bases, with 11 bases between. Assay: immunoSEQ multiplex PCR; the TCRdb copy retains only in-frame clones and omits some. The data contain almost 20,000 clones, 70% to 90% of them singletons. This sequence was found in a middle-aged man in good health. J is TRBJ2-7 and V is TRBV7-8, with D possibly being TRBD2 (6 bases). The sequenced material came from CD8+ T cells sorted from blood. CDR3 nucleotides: TGTGCCAGCAGCTTTTGGGGGGAAGCCTACGAGCAGTACTTC. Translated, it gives CASSFWGEAYEQYF.